This T cell receptor beta chain was observed in a study of cytomegalovirus exposure and HLA in healthy donors. Study-wide results and limits: Common viral pathogens seemed to be connected with several of the most significant clusters, according to a later analysis. A later analysis linked a missense DCLRE1C variant to TCR beta V- and J-gene trimming. Presence/absence analyses assumed roughly uniform sequencing depth across donors.

In regard to this clone: As yet, its antigen is unknown.

Primers for the PCR totalled 60 Vbeta and 13 Jbeta. Sequencing was performed with immunoSEQ multiplex PCR; in TCRdb, only in-frame clones are kept and a portion is missing. The data contain roughly 120,000 clones, around 75% of them singletons. The sequenced material came from PBMCs. This TCR derives from a woman in her twenties or thirties in good health and CMV-seronegative.

CDR3 in DNA: TGTGCCAGCAGTTACGGGCACCTAGCGGGAACTGAGCAGTTCTTC. It translates to CASSYGHLAGTEQFF. V is TRBV6-5 and J is TRBJ2-1; 9 nucleotides agree with TRBD2. The CDR3 is 15 residues long. Germline V gives CDR1 MNHEY, CDR2 SVGAGI. With 2 bases clipped from V and 9 bases from J, the junction kept 8 bases outside the gene matches.